This T cell receptor beta chain was identified in a study of human T cells and chemical hapten exposure (dated by TCRdb to the early 2020s). Study-wide context: For sensitization, 2% DPC in acetone was applied to a 2 cm by 2 cm area of upper inner arm skin. Most of the patients in the cohort were female, and the cohort covered alopecia areata with under or over 50% scalp involvement, alopecia totalis and alopecia universalis. Patch testing on the upper back used Finn chambers containing 0.01% DPC, with scoring done after 6 days according to International Contact Dermatitis Research Group standards. Blood was sampled from patients pre-sensitization (week 0) and at 2, 6 and about 24 weeks after DPC sensitization. Throughout the roughly 23-week study period, patients were also given weekly therapeutic DPC doses on the scalp. Nearly 30 alopecia patients gave blood for TCR sequencing at one to four time points (pre-sensitization, 2, 6 and 24 weeks). Libraries were combined into a pool for sequencing, and differences in TCR yield between samples came mainly from small differences in library volumes within the pool. Peripheral blood TCR repertoire changes were tracked in vivo in alopecia patients during primary and secondary sensitization to the hapten diphenylcyclopropenone (DPC).

What the study reported, not specific to this receptor: The number of TCRs above 1 in 1000 frequency did not change with DPC sensitization; there was no evidence of global repertoire structure alterations. A positive correlation was found between the number of PT1 expanded TCRs and patch test score, with significance reached at thresholds 8, 16 and 32 but not 4. Repeated subsampling changed both the strength of the expansion versus patch-test correlation and the threshold at which the correlation became significant. All patients had alopecia, a presumed autoimmune disease, so their immune response might differ from that of healthy individuals. Compared with pre-sensitization or healthy control sets, expanded TCRs formed significantly more large CDR3 similarity clusters, which is consistent with antigen-driven responses.

The germline V gene (reference sequence) yields DFQATT for CDR1 and SNEGSKA for CDR2. The CDR3 contains 13 residues, cysteine and phenylalanine counted. The sequence is cut down to CDR3 DNA, 39 bases in frame from base 1. V drops 0 bases and J drops 10 bases, leaving 15 bases in between. In this sample, this clonotype turned up a few times. What antigen it recognizes has not been identified. Base qualities are not at hand, and no much larger clone is one base apart. The library was made by RACE. Sequencer: NextSeq 500. During library preparation, unique molecular identifiers were attached to individual cDNA molecules so that TCRs could be counted quantitatively and reproducibly. From each blood RNA sample, both TCR alpha and TCR beta chains were sequenced. The original methods were these. The median number of TCRs per sample was approximately 96,000, ranging from roughly 23,224 to 690,600. The Decombinator software suite was used to annotate the V, J and CDR3 of the TCR reads. For the PS versus PT1 abundance plots, all samples were subsampled to the same number of TCRs (28,000). Expanded TCRs were defined as absent before sensitization and observed at least eight times at the 2-week time point. The public reads were reanalyzed by TCRdb: fastp trimming at Q25, MiXCR alignment, in-frame beta chains only. Every entry covers one CDR3 protein and lists the most common genes and DNA from its rows. In this record, the V and J calls reflect TCRdb's handling and not the investigators' own analysis. Present in this sample are about 100,000 distinct CDR3 sequences, 11% of which were seen just once. Jointly, the top ten make up around 3.5% of the sample.

What this sample's time point label stands for: patch test 1, 2 weeks after DPC sensitization. The sample's treatment or condition label, in plain terms: therapeutic diphenylcyclopropenone sensitization with weekly scalp DPC. At every patch-test visit, the blood draw took place before the patch test was put on. Eligible patients were aged 18 to 70, diagnosed with alopecia, deemed suitable for DPC therapy, and excluded if pregnant. Total RNA was extracted from unfractionated whole blood collected in Tempus Blood RNA tubes. The sequenced sample was whole blood, obtained in connection with sensitization to the hapten diphenylcyclopropenone (DPC). The chain was built from TRBV20-1 and TRBJ1-2; TRBD1 might be the D gene, on 6 matching bases. The sequence derives from a woman in her forties with alopecia areata. Some clones in this sample may be carry-over from other donors' samples. The base sequence is TGCAGTGCTAGAGATCGGGGGGCAGCATTCTACACCTTC. The encoded protein is CSARDRGAAFYTF.